This section outlines one T cell receptor (beta chain) sequence together with its context. Its matching antigen is unknown. This entry is derived from a study of shared clonotypes between healthy human individuals. Points from the study as a whole: Donors were few, which limited the genetic and exposure-history diversity represented.

Germline V gene sequence: CDR1 SGHRS, CDR2 YFSETQ. Germline trimming cut 4 bases from V and 4 bases from J; bases unmatched to any gene: 7. The length of the CDR3 is 15 residues. Genomic DNA came from 100 million or so PBMCs in unsorted samples. The test was conducted at deep level. The sequenced material, unsorted PBMC DNA, was run on ten immunoSEQ deep assay plates. The method was immunoSEQ multiplex PCR; TCRdb's version includes in-frame clones alone and lacks a portion of them. The sample yields about 470,000 clones, about 85% seen once. The sequencing input was PBMCs. The receptor was isolated from a woman between 40 and 50 years old in good health. Some clones in this sample may be carry-over from other donors' samples. The V gene is TRBV5-1, the J gene TRBJ1-5, with 8 bases matching TRBD1. The CDR3 loop reads CASSTTGAGNQPQHF. The CDR3 nucleotides are TGCGCCAGCAGCACGACAGGGGCTGGGAATCAGCCCCAGCATTTT.